This T cell receptor beta chain derives from a study of siplizumab effects on memory and regulatory T cells. In the case of this clone: Its target is unknown.

The table came from immunoSEQ multiplex PCR; TCRdb's copy has only in-frame clones and leaves some out. The sample lists around 100,000 clones, 94% occurring once. V gave up 6 bases and J gave up 3 bases; unmatched junction bases: 9. Looked up from germline, CDR1 is SGHKS and CDR2 is YYEKEE (reference sequence). The CDR3 is 16 amino acids. Findings of the study overall: With siplizumab, cumulative frequency of CD4+ memory-derived alloreactive sequences dropped significantly.

V usage is TRBV5-5 and J usage is TRBJ1-1, with 12 bases matching TRBD1. Sequencing was done on a sample of non-Treg CD4+ T cells sorted from blood. This receptor was obtained from a human donor in good health. The chain's CDR3 is CASTGGQGAFHTEAFF. CDR3 DNA sequence: TGTGCCAGCACCGGGGGACAGGGGGCTTTCCACACTGAAGCTTTCTTT.